This T cell receptor (beta chain) was obtained from a study of T cells in women clearing cervical HPV infection. Data came from immunoSEQ multiplex PCR; TCRdb stores just in-frame clones and leaves some out. This repertoire comprises more than 25,000 clones; its ten largest clones make up roughly 7.7%. Sequenced input: blood buffy coat. The TCR was taken from a woman aged 18 to 69 with a cervical HPV16 infection that either progressed to CIN3+ or cleared (not recorded which).

The CDR3 spells CASSRRQGAYEKLFF. The covered CDR3 bases are TGTGCCAGCAGTCGGAGACAGGGGGCGTATGAAAAA. This sequence joins TRBV12-3 or TRBV12-4 and TRBJ1-4; 10 bases line up with TRBD1. The CDR3 end falls 3 residues outside the read, so it is completed with the germline J gene. J lost 6 bases, V lost 5 bases, and 6 bases had no gene match. The CDR3 sequence is 15 residues long.